These 29 T cell receptor beta chains came from one sample sequenced in a study of blood T cell repertoires in COVID-19. Sequencing was performed with immunoSEQ multiplex PCR; in TCRdb, only in-frame clones are kept and a portion is missing. The sample carries some 130,000 clones, approximately 90% recorded once. Source material: peripheral blood. The receptors were sampled from a middle-aged man with active or convalescent COVID-19.

The J gene is TRBJ1-1, the V gene TRBV12-2. TRBV12-2 is annotated as a pseudogene. The length of the CDR3 is 17 residues. The DNA of the CDR3 is TGTGCAAGTCGCTTAGTTTCCACCCCGGGTCCTTCCACTGAAGCTTTCTTT. Its protein product is CASRLVSTPGPSTEAFF.

The V call is TRBV19, the J call TRBJ1-1; 10 nucleotides agree with TRBD1. CDR3 length: 13 amino acids. Trimming at V came to 7 bases and at J to 5 bases, leaving 4 bases not matched to a gene. The germline gives CDR1 LNHDA, CDR2 SQIVND (reference sequence). The CDR3 loop reads CASKGQGLTEAFF. CDR3 nucleotides: TGTGCCAGTAAGGGACAGGGGTTAACTGAAGCTTTCTTT.

The chain links TRBV10-3 to TRBJ1-1; D may be TRBD1 (5 bases). Trimming removed 6 bases at V and 5 bases at J, with 10 bases between. Germline CDR1 is ENHRY and CDR2 is SYGVKD. The CDR3 totals 12 residues. CDR3 in amino acids: CAIRQGLTEAFF. DNA for the CDR3: TGTGCCATCAGGCAGGGTTTGACTGAAGCTTTCTTT.

This sequence joins TRBV18 and TRBJ1-1; D is unclear. Trimming removed 0 bases at V and 3 bases at J, with 5 bases between. Per the germline V gene, CDR1 is KGHSH and CDR2 is LQKENI. The CDR3 runs 13 residues. The DNA for the CDR3 is TGTGCCAGCTCACCACCCGGGGACACTGAAGCTTTCTTT. This codes for CASSPPGDTEAFF. Filled out from reference TRBV18 and TRBJ1-1, the complete variable domain reads NAGVMQNPRHLVRRRGQEARLRCSPMKGHSHVYWYRQLPEEGLKFMVYLQKENIIDESGMPKERFSAEFPKEGPSILRIQQVVRGDSAAYFCASSPPGDTEAFFGQGTRLTVV.

The chain has TRBV28 and TRBJ1-1; 8 bases fit TRBD1. Trimming removed 5 bases from V and 11 bases from J; junction bases left unmatched: 13. Germline CDR1 reads MDHEN; CDR2 reads SYDVKM. This CDR3 contains 14 residues. This CDR3 is CASSTTGAPQWAFF. CDR3 bases: TGTGCCAGCAGTACGACAGGGGCCCCCCAATGGGCTTTCTTT.

The genes are TRBV20-1 and TRBJ2-1; no reliable D call. The ends were cut back, 4 bases at V and 10 bases at J, with 11 bases in the middle. CDR3 size: 11 residues. The germline V gene has CDR1 DFQATT and CDR2 SNEGSKA (reference sequence). For the CDR3, the DNA is TGCAGTGCTAACCGCGCATGGGAGCAGTTCTTC. Translated, it gives CSANRAWEQFF.

The V gene is TRBV4-1, the J gene TRBJ2-1; 11 positions agree with TRBD2. This CDR3 is built from 15 residues. CDR1 and CDR2 from the germline V gene are MGHRA and YSYEKL. The junction had 6 bases not matched to a gene; V was cut back by 6 bases and J by 5 bases. The CDR3 nucleotides are TGCGCCAGCAGTGAACTAGCGGGAGCCGACAATGAGCAGTTCTTC. The encoded protein is CASSELAGADNEQFF.

This chain connects TRBV6-2 or TRBV6-3 to TRBJ2-2; D may be TRBD1 (6 bases). The CDR3 loop spans 16 amino acids. Per the germline V gene, CDR1 is MNHEY and CDR2 is SVGEGT. Trimming pared 2 bases from V and 7 bases from J, leaving 17 bases between. The CDR3 spells CASSYATGIKSGELFF. CDR3 bases: TGTGCCAGCAGTTACGCGACAGGAATCAAGAGCGGGGAGCTGTTTTTT.

This clone was picked up one time. The chain links TRBV24-1 to TRBJ2-2; TRBD2 is a possible D gene (6 bases). The germline V gene has CDR1 KGHDR and CDR2 SFDVKD. The CDR3 runs to 16 residues. V lost 5 bases and J 1 base, leaving 13 bases between the germline ends. The CDR3 region has the DNA TGTGCCACCAGTGCAGCGCGGGGACTGAACACCGGGGAGCTGTTTTTT. Protein sequence: CATSAARGLNTGELFF.

V usage is TRBV25-1 and J usage is TRBJ1-5; 10 bases align to TRBD1. Germline CDR1 is MGHDK and CDR2 is SYGVNS. The CDR3 length is 17 residues. Losses at the gene ends were 7 bases for V and 0 bases for J; bases not matched to a gene: 9. Written as DNA, the CDR3 is TGTGCCAGCATACCCCCGGGACAGGGGAATAGCAATCAGCCCCAGCATTTT. This sequence encodes CASIPPGQGNSNQPQHF. The full variable domain, its missing parts supplied by reference TRBV25-1 and TRBJ1-5, is EADIYQTPRYLVIGTGKKITLECSQTMGHDKMYWYQQDPGMELHLIHYSYGVNSTEKGDLSSESTVSRIRTEHFPLTLESARPSHTSQYLCASIPPGQGNSNQPQHFGDGTRLSIL.

The rearrangement links TRBV7-2 to TRBJ1-1, with D perhaps matching TRBD1 (5 bases). The germline V and J ends were trimmed by 9 bases and 0 bases, with 8 bases remaining between them. Germline-derived CDR1 and CDR2 are SGHTA and FQGNSA. CDR3 length: 12 amino acids. In DNA form, the CDR3 reads TGTGCCAGGACAGCTATGAACACTGAAGCTTTCTTT. Residues: CARTAMNTEAFF. Using reference TRBV7-2 and TRBJ1-1 for the parts outside the CDR3, the full variable domain is GAGVSQSPSNKVTEKGKDVELRCDPISGHTALYWYRQSLGQGLEFLIYFQGNSAPDKSGLPSDRFSAERTGGSVSTLTIQRTQQEDSAVYLCARTAMNTEAFFGQGTRLTVV.

The V call is TRBV4-2, the J call TRBJ2-3, with D perhaps matching TRBD2 (5 bases). V lost 8 bases, J lost 3 bases, and 18 bases lay in between. Germline assignment: CDR1 LGHNA and CDR2 YNFKEQ. CDR3 length: 15 amino acids. The CDR3, as DNA: TGTGCCAGCGCCCTTTGGGCGGGCAGAACAGATACGCAGTATTTT. Its translation: CASALWAGRTDTQYF.

V is TRBV6-5 and J is TRBJ2-7; TRBD2 aligns across 8 bases. CDR1 is MNHEY and CDR2 is SVGAGI in the germline V gene. The ends lost 6 bases at V and 0 bases at J; junction bases unmatched: 4. The CDR3 length is 14 residues. The CDR3 bases are TGTGCCAGCAGGCCCGGGACTAGCTCCTACGAGCAGTACTTC. It codes for CASRPGTSSYEQYF.

The chain is built from TRBV24-1 and TRBJ1-4, with D unresolved. The CDR3 consists of 11 residues. V shed 3 bases and J shed 8 bases, with 3 bases lying between them. Germline loops: CDR1 KGHDR, CDR2 SFDVKD. The CDR3 spells CATSDREKLFF. The CDR3 nucleotides read TGTGCCACCAGTGATCGGGAAAAACTGTTTTTT.

V and J are TRBV21-1 and TRBJ1-5; TRBD1, the table's D call, was not compared with the DNA. TRBV21-1 represents a pseudogene. This CDR3 has 16 residues. The CDR3 reads CASSKETGYSNQPQHF. DNA of the CDR3: TGTGCCAGCAGCAAAGAGACAGGGTATAGCAATCAGCCCCAGCATTTT.

The rearrangement links TRBV27 to TRBJ1-5, with TRBD1 as a possible D gene (5 bases). The germline V gene has CDR1 MNHEY and CDR2 SMNVEV (reference sequence). The ends were cut back, 6 bases at V and 5 bases at J, with 11 bases in the middle. The CDR3 extends over 13 amino acids. This chain's CDR3 is CASSNGGYQPQHF. The CDR3 region has the DNA TGTGCCAGCAGCAACGGGGGATATCAGCCCCAGCATTTT.

The chain carries TRBV19 and TRBJ2-7; 7 bases are a match to TRBD2. Germline V gives CDR1 LNHDA, CDR2 SQIVND (reference sequence). The V and J ends lost 5 bases and 0 bases, in that order; junction bases with no gene match: 10. This CDR3 contains 16 residues. The CDR3 protein is CASSPREVRSSYEQYF. In DNA form, the CDR3 reads TGTGCCAGTAGTCCCCGGGAGGTCAGGAGCTCCTACGAGCAGTACTTC.

V gene TRBV4-3 combines with J gene TRBJ2-3; tentatively, D is TRBD2 (6 bases). The germline V gene encodes CDR1 LGHNA and CDR2 YSLEER. The CDR3 has 17 amino acids. The V gene lost 0 bases and the J gene lost 4 bases, with 17 bases spanning the gap. The CDR3 coding sequence is TGCGCCAGCAGCCAAGAACTGGGTGGACCGGGGGCAGATACGCAGTATTTT. This sequence encodes CASSQELGGPGADTQYF.

The genes are TRBV10-3 and TRBJ1-6; possibly TRBD1 for D (5 bases). Germline-derived CDR1 and CDR2 are ENHRY and SYGVKD. The CDR3 consists of 16 residues. Trimming pared 0 bases from V and 8 bases from J, leaving 14 bases between. The CDR3 sequence: CAISESGGSRDSPLHF. The CDR3 nucleotides read TGTGCCATCAGTGAGTCGGGGGGGAGTCGGGATTCACCCCTCCACTTT.

The rearrangement uses TRBV28 and TRBJ2-1; D is perhaps TRBD1 (6 bases). The V gene's germline CDR1 is MDHEN and CDR2 SYDVKM. This CDR3 spans 15 amino acids. With 7 bases removed from V and 9 bases from J, the gap between germline ends came to 22 bases. CDR3 residues: CASTLGQSAISEQFF. The CDR3 DNA reads TGTGCCAGCACCCTTGGACAGTCGGCAATTAGTGAGCAGTTCTTC.

The chain uses TRBV7-6 and TRBJ2-3; D may be TRBD1 (5 bases). V gave up 5 bases and J gave up 6 bases, with 12 bases separating them. CDR3 length: 13 amino acids. Germline V CDR1 and CDR2: SGHVS, FNYEAQ. CDR3: CASSPQVGDTQYF. The CDR3 DNA follows: TGTGCCAGCAGCCCACAGGTGGGGGATACGCAGTATTTT.

The gene calls are TRBV7-2 and TRBJ1-3; D not certain. V was shortened by 1 base and J by 0 bases, with 10 bases between the two germline ends. CDR3 length equals 16 residues. Germline CDR1 is SGHTA and CDR2 is FQGNSA. This CDR3 reads CASSLVVTGSGNTIYF. The CDR3 bases are TGTGCCAGCAGCTTAGTGGTCACGGGCTCTGGAAACACCATATATTTT.

The rearrangement links TRBV3-1 (or the pseudogene TRBV3-2) to TRBJ2-5; D uncertain. Trimming pared 1 base from V and 4 bases from J, leaving 10 bases between. This CDR3 has 14 residues. From germline, CDR1 is LGHDT and CDR2 YNNKEL (reference sequence). In DNA form, the CDR3 reads TGTGCCAGCAGCCAAGTATTAGCTCCAGAGACCCAGTACTTC. Its translation is CASSQVLAPETQYF.

The table lists this clone with a count of one. The chain recombines TRBV5-1 with TRBJ2-3; 10 bases fit TRBD1. V was clipped by 0 bases and J by 4 bases; unmatched bases: 5. This CDR3 spans 16 amino acids. In germline, CDR1 is SGHRS, CDR2 YFSETQ. CDR3 in DNA: TGCGCCAGCAGCTTGGATGGGACAGGGGACCCAGATACGCAGTATTTT. It codes for CASSLDGTGDPDTQYF.

The chain carries TRBV12-3 or TRBV12-4 and TRBJ2-5, with TRBD2 matching over 8 bases. This CDR3 is 13 amino acids long. The V and J ends lost 7 bases and 5 bases, in that order; junction bases with no gene match: 6. The CDR3 DNA reads as TGTGCCAGCAACACCGGGGGGGTGGAGACCCAGTACTTC. Its translation: CASNTGGVETQYF.

V gene TRBV3-1 (or the pseudogene TRBV3-2) combines with J gene TRBJ2-3; 8 bases are shared with TRBD1. Germline V lookup: CDR1 LGHDT, CDR2 YNNKEL (reference sequence). V gave up 1 base and J gave up 2 bases; unmatched junction bases: 2. The CDR3 covers 15 residues. Here the CDR3 DNA reads TGTGCCAGCAGCCAAGGGACAGGGTACACAGATACGCAGTATTTT. Translating it yields CASSQGTGYTDTQYF.

The chain recombines TRBV28 with TRBJ2-7; 7 positions match TRBD2. Per germline, CDR1 MDHEN and CDR2 SYDVKM. The CDR3 sequence is 14 residues long. V lost 3 bases, J lost 6 bases, and 8 bases stayed unmatched. The CDR3, as DNA: TGTGCCAGCAGTTTGGGTCCGGGAGGCCGCGAGCAGTACTTC. Translation gives CASSLGPGGREQYF. The full variable domain, its missing parts supplied by reference TRBV28 and TRBJ2-7, is DVKVTQSSRYLVKRTGEKVFLECVQDMDHENMFWYRQDPGLGLRLIYFSYDVKMKEKGDIPEGYSVSREKKERFSLILESASTNQTSMYLCASSLGPGGREQYFGPGTRLTVT.

The chain carries TRBV23-1 and TRBJ2-3, with D possibly TRBD2 on 5 matching bases. TRBV23-1 is an ORF; its function is uncertain. The CDR3 spans 16 residues. The germline V and J ends were trimmed by 2 bases and 0 bases, with 12 bases remaining between them. This CDR3 reads CASSQPVTISTDTQYF. CDR3 bases: TGCGCCAGCAGTCAACCCGTGACTATTAGCACAGATACGCAGTATTTT.

This clone has only a few counts. The chain carries TRBV19 and TRBJ1-5; 7 positions agree with TRBD1. In germline, CDR1 is LNHDA, CDR2 SQIVND (reference sequence). The ends lost 4 bases at V and 10 bases at J; junction bases unmatched: 4. The length of the CDR3 is 12 residues. The CDR3 region is CASSRTGQPQHF. The CDR3 coding sequence is TGTGCCAGTAGTAGGACAGGTCAACCCCAGCATTTT.